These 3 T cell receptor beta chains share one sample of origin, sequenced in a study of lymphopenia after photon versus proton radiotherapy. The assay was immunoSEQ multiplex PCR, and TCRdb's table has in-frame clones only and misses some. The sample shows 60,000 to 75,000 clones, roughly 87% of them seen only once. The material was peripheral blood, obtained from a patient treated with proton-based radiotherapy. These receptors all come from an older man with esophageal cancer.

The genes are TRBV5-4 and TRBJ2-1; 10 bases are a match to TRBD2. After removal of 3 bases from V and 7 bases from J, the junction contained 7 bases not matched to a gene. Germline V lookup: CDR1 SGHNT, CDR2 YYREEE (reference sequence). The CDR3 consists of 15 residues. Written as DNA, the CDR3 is TGTGCCAGCAGCTCCACTAGCGGGATATGGAATGAGCAGTTCTTC. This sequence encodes CASSSTSGIWNEQFF.

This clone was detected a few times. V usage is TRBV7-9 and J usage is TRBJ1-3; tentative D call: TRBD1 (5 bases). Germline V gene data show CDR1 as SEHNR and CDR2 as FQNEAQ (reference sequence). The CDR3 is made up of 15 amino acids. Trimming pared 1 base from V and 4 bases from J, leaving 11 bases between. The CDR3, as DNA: TGTGCCAGCAGCTTAGATGCAGGGATAGGAAACACCATATATTTT. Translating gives CASSLDAGIGNTIYF.

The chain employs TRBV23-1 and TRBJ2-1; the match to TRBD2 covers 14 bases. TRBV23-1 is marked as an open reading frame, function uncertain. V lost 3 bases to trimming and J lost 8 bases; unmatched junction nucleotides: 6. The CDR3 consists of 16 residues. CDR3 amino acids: CASSHPGTSGSYEQFF. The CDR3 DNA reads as TGCGCCAGCAGTCACCCCGGGACTAGCGGGAGCTATGAGCAGTTCTTC.